The rows below give T cell receptor beta chains drawn from one sample of a study of OX40 agonist ivuxolimab in advanced cancers. Some clones are missing from TCRdb's copy, which holds only in-frame ones; the method was immunoSEQ multiplex PCR. The sample has around 20,000 clones, roughly four fifths seen once; the top ten hold around 3.3%. Sequences were derived from CD4+ or CD8+ T cells sorted from blood, sampled in a trial of the OX40 agonist ivuxolimab. These receptors came from an adult with an advanced solid tumor such as melanoma, head and neck, liver or kidney cancer. CDR3s include the opening cysteine and the closing phenylalanine or tryptophan. The D gene is left open where the match is weak. Clone size is shown for a subset of rows, as once, few, many or a class of expanded clone.

d_call: .
j_call: TRBJ1-2
clone_size: .
v_call: TRBV2
cdr3_aa: CASSERGSGPYTF
cdr3_nt: TGTGCCAGCAGTGAACGGGGGAGCGGACCCTACACCTTC

d_call: TRBD1
j_call: TRBJ1-3
clone_size: once
v_call: TRBV9
cdr3_aa: CASSEDRGGNTIYF
cdr3_nt: TGTGCCAGCAGCGAGGACAGGGGAGGAAACACCATATATTTT

d_call: TRBD2
j_call: TRBJ2-3
clone_size: .
v_call: TRBV28
cdr3_aa: CASSSGLAGSTDTQYF
cdr3_nt: TGTGCCAGCAGTTCTGGACTAGCGGGGAGCACAGATACGCAGTATTTT

d_call: TRBD2
j_call: TRBJ2-1
clone_size: once
v_call: TRBV6-5
cdr3_aa: CASRRLAGIYNEQFF
cdr3_nt: TGTGCCAGCAGACGACTAGCGGGGATCTACAATGAGCAGTTCTTC

d_call: .
j_call: TRBJ1-1
clone_size: .
v_call: TRBV18
cdr3_aa: CASSRQGSSGNTEAFF
cdr3_nt: TGTGCCAGCTCACGCCAGGGATCAAGCGGGAACACTGAAGCTTTCTTT

d_call: .
j_call: TRBJ2-5
clone_size: .
v_call: TRBV5-5
cdr3_aa: CASSLDGQSGTQYF
cdr3_nt: TGTGCCAGCAGCTTGGATGGTCAGTCCGGGACCCAGTACTTC

d_call: .
j_call: TRBJ1-2
clone_size: .
v_call: TRBV6-5
cdr3_aa: CASSWDNYGYTF
cdr3_nt: TGTGCCAGCAGTTGGGACAACTATGGCTACACCTTC

d_call: .
j_call: TRBJ2-2
clone_size: few
v_call: TRBV25-1
cdr3_aa: CASSEVANTGELFF
cdr3_nt: TGTGCCAGCAGTGAAGTCGCGAACACCGGGGAGCTGTTTTTT

d_call: TRBD1
j_call: TRBJ2-7
clone_size: .
v_call: TRBV19
cdr3_aa: CASSIGAGGSYEQYF
cdr3_nt: TGTGCCAGTAGTATAGGGGCAGGGGGCTCCTACGAGCAGTACTTC

d_call: .
j_call: TRBJ1-2
clone_size: .
v_call: TRBV7-2
cdr3_aa: CASSSWGIPSGYTF
cdr3_nt: TGTGCCAGCAGCTCCTGGGGCATCCCGTCTGGCTACACCTTC

d_call: TRBD1
j_call: TRBJ2-2
clone_size: .
v_call: TRBV28
cdr3_aa: CASSLSRGLTGELFF
cdr3_nt: TGTGCCAGCAGTTTATCCAGGGGGCTTACCGGGGAGCTGTTTTTT

d_call: TRBD1
j_call: TRBJ1-5
clone_size: once
v_call: TRBV2
cdr3_aa: CASRGQGLVNQPQHF
cdr3_nt: TGTGCCAGCAGGGGACAGGGTTTGGTTAATCAGCCCCAGCATTTT

d_call: TRBD1
j_call: TRBJ2-5
clone_size: .
v_call: TRBV5-1
cdr3_aa: CASSLDRGLETQYF
cdr3_nt: TGCGCCAGCAGCTTGGACAGGGGGCTGGAGACCCAGTACTTC

d_call: TRBD1
j_call: TRBJ1-2
clone_size: .
v_call: TRBV5-1
cdr3_aa: CASSLRTGGSYGYTF
cdr3_nt: TGCGCCAGCAGCTTGAGGACAGGGGGGAGCTATGGCTACACCTTC

d_call: .
j_call: TRBJ1-1
clone_size: .
v_call: TRBV4-3
cdr3_aa: CASSRGGISVTEAFF
cdr3_nt: TGCGCCAGCAGCCGGGGGGGCATATCAGTCACTGAAGCTTTCTTT

d_call: .
j_call: TRBJ2-7
clone_size: .
v_call: TRBV7-9
cdr3_aa: CASTPQGSSYEQYF
cdr3_nt: TGTGCCAGCACCCCTCAGGGAAGCTCCTACGAGCAGTACTTC

d_call: TRBD1
j_call: TRBJ1-4
clone_size: once
v_call: TRBV7-2
cdr3_aa: CASTQDRGGKLFF
cdr3_nt: TGTGCCAGCACCCAGGACAGGGGGGGAAAACTGTTTTTT

d_call: .
j_call: TRBJ1-2
clone_size: .
v_call: TRBV18
cdr3_aa: CASSPGPTNYGYTF
cdr3_nt: TGTGCCAGCTCACCAGGGCCTACTAACTATGGCTACACCTTC

d_call: TRBD1
j_call: TRBJ1-1
clone_size: .
v_call: TRBV27
cdr3_aa: CASRPTGAKNTEAFF
cdr3_nt: TGTGCCAGCCGCCCGACAGGGGCGAAGAACACTGAAGCTTTCTTT

d_call: .
j_call: TRBJ1-1
clone_size: .
v_call: TRBV10-3
cdr3_aa: CAISDGHSMTEAFF
cdr3_nt: TGTGCCATCAGTGACGGGCACAGTATGACTGAAGCTTTCTTT

d_call: .
j_call: TRBJ1-1
clone_size: .
v_call: TRBV27
cdr3_aa: CASASPGRTRRAFF
cdr3_nt: TGTGCCAGCGCGTCCCCTGGGAGGACTCGTAGGGCTTTCTTT

d_call: .
j_call: TRBJ1-2
clone_size: .
v_call: TRBV5-1
cdr3_aa: CASTAGDTGAYGYTF
cdr3_nt: TGCGCCAGCACCGCGGGGGACACCGGGGCATATGGCTACACCTTC

d_call: TRBD2
j_call: TRBJ2-1
clone_size: .
v_call: TRBV19
cdr3_aa: CASHRGGAYNEQFF
cdr3_nt: TGTGCCAGTCATCGGGGGGGGGCCTACAATGAGCAGTTCTTC

d_call: .
j_call: TRBJ1-1
clone_size: .
v_call: TRBV19
cdr3_aa: CASRRRLVTEAFF
cdr3_nt: TGTGCCAGTAGGAGACGGCTGGTCACTGAAGCTTTCTTT

d_call: .
j_call: TRBJ1-4
clone_size: .
v_call: TRBV5-3
cdr3_aa: CARSFFRKRGLFF
cdr3_nt: TGTGCCAGAAGCTTCTTCCGTAAGAGGGGACTGTTTTTT

d_call: .
j_call: TRBJ1-2
clone_size: .
v_call: TRBV6-5
cdr3_aa: CASSYSRDNYGYTF
cdr3_nt: TGTGCCAGCAGTTACTCGAGGGATAACTATGGCTACACCTTC

d_call: TRBD1
j_call: TRBJ1-6
clone_size: .
v_call: TRBV2
cdr3_aa: CASSDPGQANYNSPLHF
cdr3_nt: TGTGCCAGCAGTGACCCGGGACAGGCGAACTATAATTCACCCCTCCACTTT

d_call: .
j_call: TRBJ1-5
clone_size: .
v_call: TRBV10-2
cdr3_aa: CASSLRGNQPQHF
cdr3_nt: TGCGCCAGCAGTCTCAGGGGAAATCAGCCCCAGCATTTT

d_call: TRBD1
j_call: TRBJ2-3
clone_size: .
v_call: TRBV5-1
cdr3_aa: CASSPGDRGADTQYF
cdr3_nt: TGCGCCAGCAGCCCAGGGGACAGGGGAGCAGATACGCAGTATTTT

d_call: .
j_call: TRBJ2-7
clone_size: .
v_call: TRBV19
cdr3_aa: CASSREGQGRYEQYF
cdr3_nt: TGTGCCAGTAGTAGAGAGGGGCAGGGACGCTACGAGCAGTACTTC

d_call: TRBD1
j_call: TRBJ2-7
clone_size: .
v_call: TRBV4-2
cdr3_aa: CASSRRDSSYEQYF
cdr3_nt: TGTGCCAGCAGCCGCCGGGACAGCTCCTACGAGCAGTACTTC

d_call: .
j_call: TRBJ1-5
clone_size: .
v_call: TRBV19
cdr3_aa: CASSPSEGQPQHF
cdr3_nt: TGTGCCAGTAGTCCTTCGGAGGGTCAGCCCCAGCATTTT

d_call: .
j_call: TRBJ1-2
clone_size: few
v_call: TRBV12-5
cdr3_aa: CASALGLYGYTF
cdr3_nt: TGTGCTAGTGCCCTGGGACTCTATGGCTACACCTTC

d_call: .
j_call: TRBJ1-3
clone_size: few
v_call: TRBV28
cdr3_aa: CASSLFGISGNTIYF
cdr3_nt: TGTGCCAGCAGTTTATTCGGAATCTCTGGAAACACCATATATTTT

d_call: .
j_call: TRBJ2-2
clone_size: .
v_call: TRBV16
cdr3_aa: CASSQWRTGELFF
cdr3_nt: TGTGCCAGCAGCCAATGGCGAACCGGGGAGCTGTTTTTT

d_call: TRBD2
j_call: TRBJ2-7
clone_size: .
v_call: TRBV7-2
cdr3_aa: CASSPPGLAGGSYEQYF
cdr3_nt: TGTGCCAGCAGCCCCCCGGGACTAGCGGGAGGGTCCTACGAGCAGTACTTC

d_call: .
j_call: TRBJ2-6
clone_size: .
v_call: TRBV4-3
cdr3_aa: CASSYRTAGANVLTF
cdr3_nt: TGCGCCAGCAGCTACCGGACAGCTGGGGCCAACGTCCTGACTTTC